Listed here are 28 T cell receptor beta chains from one sample, sequenced in a study of vaccination effects on CD4 cells after COVID-19. The table came from immunoSEQ multiplex PCR; TCRdb's copy has only in-frame clones and leaves some out. The sample comprises some 69,000 clones, less than 75% of which are singletons, and roughly 2% rests with the top ten. When less than 11 days of culture had elapsed, CD4+ T cells were isolated. The cohort was immunized with two doses of either the BNT162b2 or mRNA-1273 vaccine. Their antigen targets remain unknown. The sequenced sample was CD4+ T cells from PBMCs cultured without peptide, obtained after COVID-19 vaccination. These receptors were collected from a human donor who received a COVID-19 vaccine.

The sample holds a few counts of this clone. V usage is TRBV19 and J usage is TRBJ1-3, with 8 bases matching TRBD1. The CDR3 is made up of 15 amino acids. CDR1 LNHDA and CDR2 SQIVND come from the germline V gene (reference sequence). The junction had 8 bases not matched to a gene; V was cut back by 10 bases and J by 0 bases. The CDR3 DNA reads as TGTGCCACTTGGACAGGGACCAGCTCTGGAAACACCATATATTTT. It translates to CATWTGTSSGNTIYF.

The chain employs TRBV2 and TRBJ2-1; D uncertain. Between the trimmed V and J ends, which lost 3 bases and 2 bases, there was a span of 11 bases. Germline assignment: CDR1 SNHLY and CDR2 FYNNEI. There are 15 residues in the CDR3. The chain's CDR3 is CASSDQVAPYNEQFF. The CDR3 DNA reads TGTGCCAGCAGTGACCAGGTGGCTCCCTACAATGAGCAGTTCTTC.

This chain joins TRBV5-1 and TRBJ2-2; D may be TRBD2 (6 bases). The germline V gene has CDR1 SGHRS and CDR2 YFSETQ. The CDR3 is 15 residues long. The V gene lost 0 bases and the J gene lost 6 bases, with 12 bases spanning the gap. The CDR3 sequence is CASSLGASVSGELFF. For the CDR3, the DNA is TGCGCCAGCAGCTTGGGCGCTAGCGTCTCCGGGGAGCTGTTTTTT.

This chain links TRBV5-1 with TRBJ1-3; 8 nucleotides agree with TRBD1. This CDR3 region has 13 residues. Germline CDR1 and CDR2: SGHRS and YFSETQ. Trimming at V came to 4 bases and at J to 7 bases, leaving 4 bases not matched to a gene. CDR3 DNA: TGCGCCAGCAGCGGACAGGGATGGAACACCATATATTTT. Protein sequence: CASSGQGWNTIYF.

The genes are TRBV7-9 and TRBJ2-1; TRBD1 is a possible D gene (6 bases). The CDR3 spans 16 residues. In germline, CDR1 is SEHNR, CDR2 FQNEAQ (reference sequence). V lost 8 bases, J lost 4 bases, and 21 bases lay in between. This CDR3 is CASAGTGWLNYNEQFF. CDR3 nucleotide sequence: TGTGCCAGCGCAGGAACAGGGTGGCTCAATTACAATGAGCAGTTCTTC.

The V and J genes are TRBV21-1 and TRBJ2-7. TRBV21-1 is reported as a pseudogene. The CDR3 is 14 amino acids. CDR3 sequence (DNA): TGTGCCAGCAGCAGCGGGACACCACACTACGAGCAGTACGTC. This gives the protein CASSSGTPHYEQYV.

This clone was counted only a few times. The chain has TRBV19 and TRBJ1-1, with TRBD1 matching over 12 bases. CDR3 size: 14 residues. The ends lost 9 bases at V and 6 bases at J; junction bases unmatched: 8. Germline V gene data show CDR1 as LNHDA and CDR2 as SQIVND (reference sequence). CDR3 sequence: CARTGTGGVAEAFF. DNA of the CDR3: TGTGCCAGGACTGGGACAGGGGGCGTAGCTGAAGCTTTCTTT.

The V call is TRBV24-1, the J call TRBJ2-5; 10 bases line up with TRBD1. There are 13 residues in the CDR3. V was clipped by 6 bases and J by 5 bases; unmatched bases: 2. Per germline, CDR1 KGHDR and CDR2 SFDVKD. The chain's CDR3 is CATSRQGAETQYF. DNA for the CDR3: TGTGCCACCAGTCGACAGGGGGCTGAGACCCAGTACTTC.

V usage is TRBV18 and J usage is TRBJ1-2; weak D call: TRBD1 (5 bases). Trimming pared 6 bases from V and 4 bases from J, leaving 21 bases between. Germline-derived CDR1 and CDR2 are KGHSH and LQKENI. The CDR3 extends over 16 amino acids. CDR3 amino acids: CASSGGSGLRVYGYTF. The CDR3 nucleotides read TGTGCCAGCTCCGGGGGGTCCGGACTCAGGGTCTATGGCTACACCTTC. Full variable domain (rest looked up from reference TRBV18 and TRBJ1-2): NAGVMQNPRHLVRRRGQEARLRCSPMKGHSHVYWYRQLPEEGLKFMVYLQKENIIDESGMPKERFSAEFPKEGPSILRIQQVVRGDSAAYFCASSGGSGLRVYGYTFGSGTRLTVV.

This clone has a handful of counts. The chain has TRBV5-6 and TRBJ2-7; 9 bases align to TRBD2. After removal of 4 bases from V and 2 bases from J, the junction contained 7 bases not matched to a gene. This CDR3 spans 15 amino acids. The germline CDR1 and CDR2 sequences are SGHDT and YYEEEE. The CDR3 spells CASSRLAGPTYEQYV. The CDR3 region has the DNA TGTGCCAGCAGCCGGCTAGCGGGGCCCACCTACGAGCAGTACGTC.

V gene TRBV5-8 combines with J gene TRBJ1-1, with D tentatively TRBD1 (5 bases). The V end was cut by 6 bases, the J end by 5 bases, with 20 bases between. Germline-derived CDR1 and CDR2 are SGHTS and YDEGEE. This CDR3 has 15 residues. DNA of the CDR3: TGTGCCAGCACCAAGAGGGGCCAGCTCGGGACTGAAGCTTTCTTT. Translation: CASTKRGQLGTEAFF.

DNA of the CDR3: TGTGCCAGCAGCCAAGAAAGGTTGGGGACAGGGGGCAAGGTCGGGGAGCTGTTTTTT. Protein: CASSQERLGTGGKVGELFF. This chain connects TRBV3-1 (or the pseudogene TRBV3-2) to TRBJ2-2; 12 bases are shared with TRBD1. The germline V gene encodes CDR1 LGHDT and CDR2 YNNKEL (reference sequence). The CDR3 sequence is 19 residues long. Trimming cost V 0 bases and J 7 bases; bases outside gene matches: 12.

The chain employs TRBV6-2 or TRBV6-3 and TRBJ2-7; TRBD1 agrees at 8 bases. The length of the CDR3 is 12 residues. V lost 5 bases, J lost 6 bases, and 3 bases stayed unmatched. The germline CDR1 and CDR2 sequences are MNHEY and SVGEGT. The CDR3 reads CASSKGTGEQYV. CDR3 DNA sequence: TGTGCCAGCAGTAAGGGGACAGGCGAGCAGTACGTC.

The chain uses TRBV3-1 (or the pseudogene TRBV3-2) and TRBJ2-2; 8 positions agree with TRBD1. CDR3 length: 15 amino acids. The germline gives CDR1 LGHDT, CDR2 YNNKEL (reference sequence). With V trimmed by 4 bases and J by 1 base, 2 bases remained unmatched. The CDR3 bases are TGTGCCAGCAGCCGAGGGACAGGGAACACCGGGGAGCTGTTTTTT. Translation gives CASSRGTGNTGELFF.

V usage is TRBV7-2 and J usage is TRBJ2-4, with 8 bases that match TRBD1. Germline CDR1 and CDR2: SGHTA and FQGNSA. This CDR3 has 16 amino acids. V gave up 5 bases and J gave up 2 bases; unmatched junction bases: 8. The CDR3 sequence: CASSRTGSATKNIQYF. The CDR3 bases are TGTGCCAGCAGCCGGACAGGGTCCGCAACCAAAAACATTCAGTACTTC.

J is TRBJ2-3 and V is TRBV2, with 9 bases identical to TRBD2. Losses at the gene ends were 8 bases for V and 6 bases for J; bases not matched to a gene: 12. The CDR3 runs to 15 residues. Germline assignment: CDR1 SNHLY and CDR2 FYNNEI. The CDR3 coding sequence is TGTGCCAGCTCCGAGCGGACTAGCGCGAGCGATACGCAGTATTTT. Amino acids: CASSERTSASDTQYF. Full variable domain (outside the CDR3, taken from reference TRBV2 and TRBJ2-3): EPEVTQTPSHQVTQMGQEVILRCVPISNHLYFYWYRQILGQKVEFLVSFYNNEISEKSEIFDDQFSVERPDGSNFTLKIRSTKLEDSAMYFCASSERTSASDTQYFGPGTRLTVL.

The chain is built from TRBV5-1 and TRBJ2-7; 7 bases line up with TRBD1. J gave up 5 bases and V 4 bases, and 9 bases lay outside the gene matches. This CDR3 has 14 residues. Germline CDR1 reads SGHRS; CDR2 reads YFSETQ. The CDR3 spells CASSPWTGSDEQYV. The CDR3 DNA sequence: TGCGCCAGCAGCCCTTGGACAGGTAGCGACGAGCAGTACGTC.

The table lists this clone with a count of one. The chain couples TRBV7-2 to TRBJ1-3; 9 nucleotides line up with TRBD1. The V gene end was trimmed by 8 bases and the J gene end by 4 bases; junction bases not matched to a gene: 6. The CDR3 spans 14 residues. CDR1 is SGHTA and CDR2 is FQGNSA in the germline V gene. The CDR3 sequence: CASGTGTGGNTIYF. CDR3 bases: TGTGCCAGCGGTACCGGGACAGGGGGAAACACCATATATTTT.

This sequence joins TRBV24-1 and TRBJ2-2; TRBD1 aligns across 7 bases. With V trimmed by 7 bases and J by 4 bases, 5 bases remained unmatched. Looked up from germline, CDR1 is KGHDR and CDR2 is SFDVKD. The CDR3 is made up of 14 amino acids. The CDR3 loop is CATRGTALTGELFF. The CDR3 region has the DNA TGTGCCACCAGAGGGACAGCCCTCACCGGGGAGCTGTTTTTT.

The chain employs TRBV25-1 and TRBJ2-4; D is undetermined. From germline, CDR1 is MGHDK and CDR2 SYGVNS. The V and J ends lost 3 bases and 6 bases respectively, with 9 bases between them. There are 13 residues in the CDR3. The CDR3 nucleotides are TGTGCCAGCAGTGAGCTAGGCGGAAACATTCAGTACTTC. Its protein is CASSELGGNIQYF.

This clone showed up just a few times. The DNA of the CDR3 is TGTGCCAGCTCACTTCCCCCGGGACCCTCCTATGGCTACACCTTC. This sequence encodes CASSLPPGPSYGYTF. This chain joins TRBV18 and TRBJ1-2; the D gene is possibly TRBD1 (5 bases). Germline CDR1 reads KGHSH; CDR2 reads LQKENI. Trimming left V 4 bases short and J 4 bases short, with 16 bases between. The CDR3 runs to 15 residues.

The V call is TRBV2, the J call TRBJ2-3, with 12 bases lining up with TRBD2. The V segment lost 7 bases and the J segment 1 base; nucleotides outside the gene matches: 6. Germline CDR1 is SNHLY and CDR2 is FYNNEI. This CDR3 spans 16 amino acids. The CDR3 is CASTKRLAGGTDTQYF. The CDR3 bases are TGTGCCAGCACCAAAAGACTAGCGGGGGGCACAGATACGCAGTATTTT.

This clone was detected only once. The rearrangement uses TRBV7-3 and TRBJ1-3, with D perhaps matching TRBD1 (5 bases). V lost 3 bases, J lost 0 bases, and 9 bases lay in between. CDR3 size: 15 residues. The V gene's germline CDR1 is SGHTA and CDR2 FQGTGA. As DNA, the CDR3 is TGTGCCAGCAGCTTCGACAGCAACTCTGGAAACACCATATATTTT. This encodes CASSFDSNSGNTIYF.

J is TRBJ1-1 and V is TRBV7-9; the match to TRBD1 covers 8 bases. Losses at the gene ends were 5 bases for V and 3 bases for J; bases not matched to a gene: 8. CDR1 SEHNR and CDR2 FQNEAQ come from the germline V gene (reference sequence). The CDR3 is 15 amino acids. In nucleotides, the CDR3 is TGTGCCAGCAGCCTTCAGGGGGCAGGGGACACTGAAGCTTTCTTT. This translates into CASSLQGAGDTEAFF.

J is TRBJ2-5 and V is TRBV29-1, with 8 bases identical to TRBD1. CDR1 and CDR2 from the germline V gene are SQVTM and ANQGSEA. The CDR3 length is 13 residues. V lost 7 bases, J lost 2 bases, and 6 bases stayed unmatched. The CDR3 region has the DNA TGCAGCGCACCGACAGGGGTGCAAGAGACCCAGTACTTC. Its translation is CSAPTGVQETQYF.

The chain links TRBV3-1 (or the pseudogene TRBV3-2) to TRBJ2-6; D is undetermined. Germline loops: CDR1 LGHDT, CDR2 YNNKEL (reference sequence). The CDR3 runs to 14 residues. V shed 4 bases and J shed 0 bases, with 4 bases lying between them. CDR3 sequence: CASSLPSGANVLTF. DNA for the CDR3: TGTGCCAGCAGCCTGCCCTCTGGGGCCAACGTCCTGACTTTC.

The rearrangement links TRBV7-7 to TRBJ2-5; 8 bases fit TRBD1. V shed 5 bases, J shed 2 bases, and the junction held 10 bases outside the gene matches. CDR1 and CDR2 from the germline V gene are SSHAT and FNYEAQ (reference sequence). This CDR3 has 16 amino acids. CDR3 DNA sequence: TGTGCCAGCAGCACTGCCGGGACAGGCGCTCAAGAGACCCAGTACTTC. Translated: CASSTAGTGAQETQYF.

The chain combines TRBV6-5 with TRBJ2-2; the D is unclear. Between the trimmed V and J ends, which lost 2 bases and 6 bases, there was a span of 13 bases. Germline loops: CDR1 MNHEY, CDR2 SVGAGI. This CDR3 has 15 amino acids. CDR3 residues: CASSYQPLGPGELFF. Written as DNA, the CDR3 is TGTGCCAGCAGTTACCAGCCCCTGGGTCCCGGGGAGCTGTTTTTT.